This TCR beta chain comes out of a study of shared clonotypes between healthy human individuals. Study-level background: Plates per donor: three CD4 naive, three CD4 memory, two CD8 naive, one CD8 memory.

Study results and limitations: Clonotypes that were shared across a handful of donors made up around 5% of naive CD4 clonotypes. Rarefaction curves obtained for sorted subsets showed sequencing incomplete despite large depth.

Turning to this clone: Antigen unknown.

CD45RO-negative, CCR7-selected cells formed the naive CD8 fraction, which excluded terminally differentiated effector memory CD45RA+ cells. The donors, healthy adults who were HIV-negative, had experienced no recent acute infections or vaccinations. Germline V gene lookup returns CDR1 ENHRY and CDR2 SYGVKD. V was pared by 0 bases and J by 2 bases, with 6 bases of the junction left unmatched. The CDR3 runs to 17 residues. Data came from immunoSEQ multiplex PCR; TCRdb stores just in-frame clones and leaves some out. Of hundreds of thousands of clones detected, 95% to 97% appear once; the ten largest clones hold less than 0.3%.

The chain joins TRBV10-3 to TRBJ2-3; 9 bases are a match to TRBD1. The specimen sequenced was naive CD8+ T cells sorted from blood. This clonotype was sampled from a young man in good health. For the CDR3, the DNA is TGTGCCATCAGTGAGTCCTCGACAGGGGGGTCCACAGATACGCAGTATTTT. Encoded protein: CAISESSTGGSTDTQYF.